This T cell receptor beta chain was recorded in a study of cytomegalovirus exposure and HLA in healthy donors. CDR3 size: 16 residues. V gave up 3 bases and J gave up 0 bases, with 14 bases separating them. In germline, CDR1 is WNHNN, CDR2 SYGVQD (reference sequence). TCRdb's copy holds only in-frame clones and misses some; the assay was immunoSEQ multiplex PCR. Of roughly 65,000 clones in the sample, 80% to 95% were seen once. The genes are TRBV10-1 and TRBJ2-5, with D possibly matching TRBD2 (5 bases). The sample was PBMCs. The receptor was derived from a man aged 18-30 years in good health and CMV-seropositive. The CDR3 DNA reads TGCGCCAGCAGTGATGGAGGTCTGGGAAACCAAGAGACCCAGTACTTC. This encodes CASSDGGLGNQETQYF.